This T cell receptor beta chain was documented in a study of T cell changes during pregnancy in multiple sclerosis. This CDR3 has 13 amino acids. Losses at the gene ends were 7 bases for V and 4 bases for J; bases not matched to a gene: 7. Germline lookup yields CDR1 SQVTM and CDR2 ANQGSEA. This clone was seen only once. Assay used: immunoSEQ multiplex PCR; TCRdb lists only in-frame clones, some missing. The table lists tens of thousands of clones, 91% of them singletons. Sequenced here: peripheral blood, sampled after pregnancy. The chain couples TRBV29-1 to TRBJ2-7; the match to TRBD2 covers 10 bases. This receptor was identified in a female donor in good health, enrolled as a control in a pregnancy study. The CDR3 coding sequence is TGCAGCGGACGGACTAGCGGTACATACGAGCAGTACTTC. Its translation: CSGRTSGTYEQYF.